The rows below give T cell receptor beta chains drawn from one sample of a study of T cells after yellow fever vaccination. TCRdb re-called the 5' RACE reads through MiXCR, storing one row per CDR3 protein. The table records about 400,000 distinct CDR3 sequences, more than 5.5% of them present only once. Specimen: PBMCs, collected 5 days after the yellow fever booster vaccination. Receptor source: a man aged 30 to 45 who received the YFV17D yellow fever vaccine. CDR3s include the opening cysteine and the closing phenylalanine or tryptophan. Each record gives: V gene, clone size, D gene, J gene, CDR3 protein, CDR3 DNA. A D gene is named only where the DNA matches it firmly. Clone size is not always given. Where it is, it says once, few, many or a class for expanded clones.

>TRBV6-2/TRBV6-3|many|NA|TRBJ2-5
CASSKRKGELETQYF
TGTGCCAGCAGTAAAAGGAAGGGAGAATTGGAGACCCAGTACTTC
>TRBV20-1|few|NA|TRBJ2-5
CSARGLGETQYF
TGCAGTGCTAGAGGACTAGGAGAGACCCAGTACTTC
>TRBV27|few|NA|TRBJ2-2
CASSLSRALGELFF
TGTGCCAGCAGTTTATCCCGAGCCCTCGGGGAGCTGTTTTTT
>TRBV3-1|few|TRBD2|TRBJ2-5
CASSHRGTSGRETQYF
TGTGCCAGCAGCCACCGCGGGACTAGCGGGAGAGAGACCCAGTACTTC
>TRBV28|NA|TRBD2|TRBJ2-1
CASSSGRSGVSYNEQFF
TGTGCCAGCAGTTCGGGACGGAGCGGGGTCTCCTACAATGAGCAGTTCTTC
>TRBV6-6|few|NA|TRBJ2-7
CASSYTSSDEQYF
TGTGCCAGCAGTTACACCTCTAGCGACGAGCAGTACTTC
>TRBV5-1|many|NA|TRBJ2-7
CASSPGQAEGYEQYF
TGCGCCAGCAGCCCTGGACAGGCGGAGGGGTACGAGCAGTACTTC
>TRBV12-3/TRBV12-4|few|NA|TRBJ2-3
CASTPGRSSTDTQYF
TGTGCCAGCACCCCCGGCCGGTCGAGCACAGATACGCAGTATTTT
>TRBV21-1|few|NA|TRBJ2-2
CASSDQENTGELFF
TGTGCCAGCAGCGACCAGGAGAACACCGGGGAGCTGTTTTTT
>TRBV6-1|NA|TRBD2|TRBJ2-2
CASSQGLAESTGELFF
TGTGCCAGCAGTCAGGGACTAGCGGAAAGCACCGGGGAGCTGTTTTTT
>TRBV19|NA|NA|TRBJ2-1
CASSMGAILYEQFF
TGTGCCAGTAGTATGGGGGCCATTCTGTATGAGCAGTTCTTC
>TRBV7-2|NA|TRBD2|TRBJ2-1
CASSSPRTSGRHEQFF
TGTGCCAGCAGCTCACCCCGGACTAGCGGGAGGCATGAGCAGTTCTTC
>TRBV7-8|many|NA|TRBJ1-2
CASSRTDSYGYTF
TGTGCCAGCAGCCGGACAGATAGCTATGGCTACACCTTC
>TRBV7-2|NA|TRBD2|TRBJ2-5
CASSPPPSGRKETQYF
TGTGCCAGCAGCCCCCCCCCTAGCGGGAGGAAAGAGACCCAGTACTTC
>TRBV7-2|NA|TRBD2|TRBJ2-2
CASSLAGLAGELFF
TGTGCCAGCAGCTTAGCCGGACTAGCCGGGGAGCTGTTTTTT
>TRBV5-5|NA|NA|TRBJ2-5
CASSPPKHTSQETQYF
TGTGCCAGCAGCCCCCCGAAGCATACCAGTCAAGAGACCCAGTACTTC
>TRBV11-2|NA|TRBD2|TRBJ2-1
CASSLDYASSGRGEQFF
TGTGCCAGCAGCTTAGATTATGCGTCTAGCGGGAGAGGGGAGCAGTTCTTC
>TRBV5-1|many|NA|TRBJ2-1
CASNRVPSYNEQFF
TGCGCCAGCAACAGGGTCCCCTCCTACAATGAGCAGTTCTTC
>TRBV29-1|many|NA|TRBJ2-6
CSAAAGSSGANVLTF
TGCAGCGCGGCAGCCGGAAGCTCTGGGGCCAACGTCCTGACTTTC
>TRBV6-1|few|NA|TRBJ2-7
CASSEGDDSPWQYF
TGTGCCAGCAGTGAAGGAGACGACAGCCCGTGGCAGTACTTC
>TRBV5-4|NA|TRBD2|TRBJ2-3
CASSFKGGLTDTQYF
TGTGCCAGCAGCTTTAAGGGAGGGCTCACAGATACGCAGTATTTT
>TRBV7-9|few|NA|TRBJ2-3
CASSWGGDTDTQYF
TGTGCCAGCAGCTGGGGTGGCGACACAGATACGCAGTATTTT
>TRBV6-5|few|TRBD1|TRBJ2-7
CASSYIRDSYEQYF
TGTGCCAGCAGTTATATCCGGGACAGCTACGAGCAGTACTTC
>TRBV18|few|TRBD2|TRBJ2-7
CASSPGEGYEQYF
TGTGCCAGCTCACCAGGGGAGGGATACGAGCAGTACTTC
>TRBV3-1|few|NA|TRBJ1-4
CASSQVGTVEEKLFF
TGTGCCAGCAGCCAGGTCGGGACTGTCGAGGAAAAACTGTTTTTT
>TRBV3-1|NA|TRBD1|TRBJ1-1
CASSPWDRLNTEAFF
TGTGCCAGCAGCCCGTGGGACAGATTGAACACTGAAGCTTTCTTT
>TRBV12-3/TRBV12-4|many|TRBD1|TRBJ2-7
CASSQRGLNEQYF
TGTGCCAGCAGCCAAAGGGGGCTCAACGAGCAGTACTTC
>TRBV7-3|NA|NA|TRBJ2-1
CASSSGRGEQFF
TGTGCCAGCAGCTCAGGGAGAGGTGAGCAGTTCTTC
>TRBV29-1|many|NA|TRBJ2-3
CSAGLGSADTQYF
TGCAGCGCCGGCCTCGGGAGCGCAGATACGCAGTATTTT
>TRBV29-1|few|TRBD1|TRBJ2-3
CSTSTGRATDTQYF
TGCAGCACCTCGACAGGGCGGGCCACAGATACGCAGTATTTT
>TRBV3-1|many|NA|TRBJ2-2
CASSLLTGNTGELFF
TGTGCCAGCAGCCTTCTGACCGGGAACACCGGGGAGCTGTTTTTT
>TRBV5-4|few|NA|TRBJ2-5
CASSLEGYRETQYF
TGTGCCAGCAGCTTGGAGGGCTATCGGGAGACCCAGTACTTC
>TRBV7-9|many|NA|TRBJ1-3
CASSAGVGNTIYF
TGTGCCAGCAGCGCCGGGGTCGGAAACACCATATATTTT
>TRBV20-1|NA|NA|TRBJ2-2
CSAKDLGDTGELFF
TGCAGTGCTAAAGACCTGGGAGACACCGGGGAGCTGTTTTTT
>TRBV5-1|few|TRBD2|TRBJ2-1
CASSRPLAGARDEQFF
TGCGCCAGCAGCCGACCACTAGCGGGAGCTCGGGATGAGCAGTTCTTC
>TRBV11-2|NA|NA|TRBJ2-5
CASRAELPSFQETQYF
TGTGCCAGCCGAGCGGAGTTGCCGTCCTTCCAAGAGACCCAGTACTTC
>TRBV5-5|many|NA|TRBJ2-5
CASSPGEGRQETQYF
TGTGCCAGCAGTCCAGGGGAGGGACGACAAGAGACCCAGTACTTC
>TRBV7-8|many|NA|TRBJ2-7
CASRYYPTYEQYF
TGTGCCAGCAGGTACTACCCTACCTACGAGCAGTACTTC
>TRBV4-3|many|TRBD2|TRBJ2-1
CASSQLSGSVLLEQFF
TGCGCCAGCAGCCAACTGAGCGGGAGTGTGTTATTAGAGCAGTTCTTC
>TRBV23-1|NA|NA|TRBJ2-5
CASSSGPKDPRETQYF
TGCGCCAGCAGTTCAGGACCGAAAGACCCCAGAGAGACCCAGTACTTC
>TRBV11-2|NA|NA|TRBJ1-6
CASSFQGWGNSPLHF
TGTGCCAGCAGCTTTCAGGGATGGGGTAATTCACCCCTCCACTTT
>TRBV20-1|few|NA|TRBJ1-4
CSAMGGSREKLFF
TGCAGTGCTATGGGAGGGTCAAGGGAAAAACTGTTTTTT
>TRBV20-1|few|NA|TRBJ2-2
CSAHAPGGYNTGELFF
TGCAGTGCCCACGCGCCGGGGGGCTATAACACCGGGGAGCTGTTTTTT
>TRBV25-1|many|NA|TRBJ2-7
CASSELVEQYF
TGTGCCAGCAGTGAATTAGTTGAGCAGTACTTC